Listed below are T cell receptor beta chains from one sample, sequenced in a study of shared clonotypes between healthy human individuals. The method was immunoSEQ multiplex PCR; TCRdb's version includes in-frame clones alone and lacks a portion of them. Among more than 2 million clones listed, approximately 96% were seen once. Sequencing used naive CD4+ T cells sorted from blood. These receptors originate from a man younger than 35 in good health. Each CDR3 is given with its conserved first and last residue. Fields, in order: D gene, V gene, J gene, clone size, CDR3 protein, CDR3 DNA. A D gene is named only where the DNA matches it firmly. A row's size may be missing; if present it is once, few, many or a size class.

NA	TRBV7-2	TRBJ2-5	NA	CASSSQQETQYF	TGTGCCAGCAGCTCCCAACAAGAGACCCAGTACTTC
TRBD1	TRBV29-1	TRBJ2-7	NA	CSVENSGTGCYEQYF	TGCAGCGTTGAGAATTCCGGGACAGGGTGCTACGAGCAGTACTTC
NA	TRBV7-2	TRBJ1-3	NA	CASSLTGRGNTIYF	TGTGCCAGCAGCCTTACAGGGCGGGGAAACACCATATATTTT
NA	TRBV6-5	TRBJ2-5	NA	CASSLGGAQYF	TGTGCCAGCAGCCTCGGAGGGGCCCAGTACTTC
TRBD1	TRBV2	TRBJ2-5	NA	CASGRGQGRQETQYF	TGTGCCTCAGGGAGGGGACAGGGCAGGCAAGAGACCCAGTACTTC
NA	TRBV5-1	TRBJ2-3	NA	CASSLGQTSTDTQYF	TGCGCCAGCAGCTTAGGGCAGACTAGCACAGATACGCAGTATTTT
NA	TRBV19	TRBJ1-5	NA	CASIRVQPQHF	TGTGCCAGTATACGGGTTCAGCCCCAGCATTTT
TRBD1	TRBV10-3	TRBJ1-2	NA	CAISGQGNYGYTF	TGTGCCATCAGTGGACAGGGAAACTATGGCTACACCTTC
TRBD1	TRBV5-1	TRBJ2-3	NA	CASSRSGTGPDTQYF	TGCGCCAGCAGCCGCTCCGGGACAGGTCCAGATACGCAGTATTTT
TRBD1	TRBV20-1	TRBJ2-7	NA	CSAVTGTGQYF	TGCAGTGCAGTTACCGGGACAGGGCAGTACTTC
TRBD1	TRBV10-2	TRBJ2-5	NA	CASSPQGLEETQYF	TGCGCCAGCAGTCCACAGGGGTTGGAAGAGACCCAGTACTTC
NA	TRBV30	TRBJ1-2	NA	CAWSLDRRVAGYTF	TGTGCCTGGAGTCTTGACAGGAGGGTTGCTGGCTACACCTTC
NA	TRBV6-5	TRBJ2-1	NA	CASSSSQPREQFF	TGTGCCAGCAGTTCTAGCCAGCCCCGGGAGCAGTTCTTC
TRBD2	TRBV5-5	TRBJ2-7	NA	CASSGGGRGISYEQYF	TGTGCCAGCAGCGGCGGTGGGCGGGGGATCTCCTACGAGCAGTACTTC
NA	TRBV11-2	TRBJ1-3	once	CASSPAVGQSSGNTIYF	TGTGCCAGCAGCCCTGCAGTGGGGCAGAGCTCTGGAAACACCATATATTTT
TRBD1	TRBV18	TRBJ1-6	NA	CASSPNWDRVSSPLHF	TGTGCCAGCTCACCAAATTGGGACAGGGTGAGTTCACCCCTCCACTTT
NA	TRBV12-5	TRBJ2-3	NA	CASADTDTQYF	TGTGCTAGTGCCGACACAGATACGCAGTATTTT
TRBD1	TRBV18	TRBJ1-1	NA	CASSPGQGFTEAFF	TGTGCCAGCTCACCCGGACAGGGGTTCACTGAAGCTTTCTTT
NA	TRBV2	TRBJ1-5	NA	CASSEGPGSSNQPQHF	TGTGCCAGCAGTGAAGGACCGGGATCGAGCAATCAGCCCCAGCATTTT
TRBD2	TRBV6-5	TRBJ2-2	NA	CASSYGLAGVTGELFF	TGTGCCAGCAGTTATGGGCTAGCGGGGGTCACCGGGGAGCTGTTTTTT
NA	TRBV7-2	TRBJ2-3	NA	CASRQTGTIVTDTQYF	TGTGCCAGCAGGCAAACCGGGACGATCGTCACAGATACGCAGTATTTT
TRBD1	TRBV5-1	TRBJ2-3	NA	CASSPGTGMPDTQYF	TGCGCCAGCAGTCCCGGGACAGGGATGCCAGATACGCAGTATTTT
TRBD1	TRBV2	TRBJ1-2	once	CASVTDRVKGGYTF	TGTGCCAGCGTAACTGACAGGGTTAAGGGTGGCTACACCTTC
NA	TRBV30	TRBJ1-2	NA	CACAKSSAGVRYGYTF	TGTGCCTGCGCTAAAAGCTCGGCAGGAGTTCGCTATGGCTACACCTTC
TRBD2	TRBV7-2	TRBJ2-3	NA	CASSLLAGGPDTQYF	TGTGCCAGCAGCTTATTAGCGGGAGGGCCAGATACGCAGTATTTT
NA	TRBV5-1	TRBJ2-5	NA	CASSLRGTETQYF	TGCGCCAGCAGCTTAAGGGGTACGGAGACCCAGTACTTC
NA	TRBV5-1	TRBJ1-3	NA	CASSLGQSGNTIYF	TGCGCCAGCAGCCTGGGACAATCTGGAAACACCATATATTTT
NA	TRBV5-1	TRBJ1-1	NA	CASSLRSRGAQAEAFF	TGCGCCAGCAGCTTGAGGTCGCGGGGGGCGCAGGCTGAAGCTTTCTTT
NA	TRBV6-6	TRBJ2-7	NA	CASSYAGAGQYF	TGTGCCAGCAGTTACGCCGGGGCGGGGCAGTACTTC
TRBD1	TRBV27	TRBJ2-7	NA	CASSPSGGIHEQYF	TGTGCCAGCAGTCCATCAGGGGGTATTCACGAGCAGTACTTC
TRBD1	TRBV28	TRBJ1-2	NA	CASSLSKGQGSGGYTF	TGTGCCAGCAGTTTGTCGAAGGGACAGGGGTCGGGAGGCTACACCTTC
TRBD2	TRBV5-1	TRBJ2-3	NA	CASTTSGSWADTQYF	TGCGCCAGCACGACTAGCGGGAGTTGGGCAGATACGCAGTATTTT
TRBD2	TRBV4-2	TRBJ2-1	NA	CASSQDGTSGYNEQFF	TGTGCCAGCAGCCAAGATGGGACTAGCGGATACAATGAGCAGTTCTTC
NA	TRBV27	TRBJ2-3	NA	CASRRASKSTDTQYF	TGTGCCAGCAGGCGAGCTTCTAAAAGCACAGATACGCAGTATTTT
NA	TRBV2	TRBJ1-5	few	CASSRSGVQPQHF	TGTGCCAGCAGCCGTTCAGGGGTTCAGCCCCAGCATTTT
TRBD1	TRBV5-6	TRBJ1-6	NA	CASSRDRGTYNSPLHF	TGTGCCAGCAGCCGGGACAGGGGCACCTATAATTCACCCCTCCACTTT
NA	TRBV10-3	TRBJ2-5	NA	CAIRPGGPQETQYF	TGTGCCATCAGACCCGGGGGGCCTCAAGAGACCCAGTACTTC
TRBD2	TRBV18	TRBJ2-1	NA	CASSPIAGGPGIEQFF	TGTGCCAGCTCACCGATAGCGGGAGGGCCGGGCATTGAGCAGTTCTTC
TRBD2	TRBV10-3	TRBJ2-1	NA	CAISNVGGRSYNEQFF	TGTGCCATCAGCAACGTTGGCGGGAGGTCCTACAATGAGCAGTTCTTC
NA	TRBV18	TRBJ1-1	NA	CASSPRGNTEAFF	TGTGCCAGCTCACCAAGAGGGAACACTGAAGCTTTCTTT
NA	TRBV7-8	TRBJ1-1	NA	CASSLWGMEAFF	TGTGCCAGCAGCTTATGGGGTATGGAAGCTTTCTTT
NA	TRBV29-1	TRBJ1-2	NA	CSVGSSRSYGYTF	TGCAGCGTTGGTTCAAGCAGGAGCTATGGCTACACCTTC
TRBD2	TRBV30	TRBJ2-7	NA	CAWSANAGTSGRGTYEQYF	TGTGCCTGGAGTGCAAACGCCGGGACTAGCGGGAGGGGAACCTACGAGCAGTACTTC